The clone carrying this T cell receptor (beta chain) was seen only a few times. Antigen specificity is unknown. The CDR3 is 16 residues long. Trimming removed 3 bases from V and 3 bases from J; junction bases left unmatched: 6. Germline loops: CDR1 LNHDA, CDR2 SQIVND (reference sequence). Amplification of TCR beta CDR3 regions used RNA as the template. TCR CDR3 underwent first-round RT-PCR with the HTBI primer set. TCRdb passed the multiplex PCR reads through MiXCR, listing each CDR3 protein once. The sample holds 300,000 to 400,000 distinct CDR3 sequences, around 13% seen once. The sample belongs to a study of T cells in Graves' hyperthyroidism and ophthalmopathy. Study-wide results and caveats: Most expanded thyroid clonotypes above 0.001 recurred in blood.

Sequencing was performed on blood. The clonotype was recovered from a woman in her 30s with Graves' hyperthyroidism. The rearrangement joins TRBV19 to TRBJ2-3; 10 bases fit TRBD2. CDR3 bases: TGTGCCAGTAGTATCGGATTTAGCGGGAGGACAGATACGCAGTATTTT. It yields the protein CASSIGFSGRTDTQYF.